This T cell receptor (beta chain) is drawn from a study of T cells in Graves' hyperthyroidism and ophthalmopathy. Regions amplified from RNA transcripts were the TCR beta CDR3 regions. HTBI primers drove first-round RT-PCR of the TCR CDR3. TCRdb fed the multiplex PCR reads into MiXCR, producing one record per CDR3 protein. The data show under 450,000 distinct CDR3 sequences, around a sixth seen once. This clonotype appeared many times. The target antigen is unknown. Study-wide results and caveats: Blood also held most thyroid clonotypes expanded beyond 0.001.

The V end was cut by 7 bases, the J end by 7 bases, with 20 bases between. The CDR3 has 15 amino acids. Per germline, CDR1 MNHEY and CDR2 SMNVEV (reference sequence). Clinical symptoms, serum thyroxine and TRAb, thyroid ultrasound and orbital computed tomography were used for the diagnoses. This chain joins TRBV27 and TRBJ1-5; possibly TRBD1 for D (5 bases). This receptor was taken from a woman under 30 with Graves' hyperthyroidism. Sequencing was done on a sample of blood. CDR3 residues: CASTPIGPGNQPQHF. CDR3 nucleotide sequence: TGTGCCAGCACTCCTATTGGGCCAGGGAACCAGCCCCAGCATTTT.